This T cell receptor (beta chain) was profiled in a study of T-cell reconstitution after alpha-beta-depleted transplantation in children. TCRbeta library preparation incorporated unique molecular identifiers. Using its own MiXCR run on the PCR reads, TCRdb lists one record per CDR3 protein. Of 600,000 to 700,000 distinct CDR3 sequences listed, 16% are singletons. This clonotype came up many times. Trimming took 4 bases from V and 1 from J, leaving 7 bases between them. The CDR3 runs 13 residues. This TCR derives from a human donor who donated a stem cell graft to a child with acute myeloid leukemia. This chain connects TRBV12-3 or TRBV12-4 to TRBJ1-1; no reliable D call. This specimen consisted of PBMCs from the stem cell graft donor, obtained from the stem cell graft. The CDR3 nucleotides read TGTGCCAGCAGTTCCCGGGGGAACACTGAAGCTTTCTTT. Translating it yields CASSSRGNTEAFF.